These 18 T cell receptor beta chains originate from one sample sequenced in a study of shared clonotypes between healthy human individuals. Some clones are missing from TCRdb's copy, which holds only in-frame ones; the method was immunoSEQ multiplex PCR. Of hundreds of thousands of clones detected, 85% to 95% appear once; the ten largest clones hold around 0.11%. CD45RO negativity and positive selection for CCR7 defined naive CD8 cells, a population that excluded terminally differentiated effector memory CD45RA+ cells. Material for sequencing was naive CD8+ T cells sorted from blood. The receptors shown here come from a young woman in good health.

The gene calls are TRBV19 and TRBJ2-1, with 8 bases identical to TRBD2. Germline loops: CDR1 LNHDA, CDR2 SQIVND (reference sequence). This CDR3 has 16 amino acids. V was clipped by 7 bases and J by 7 bases; unmatched bases: 15. This CDR3 reads CASNAPERELGNEQFF. Written as DNA, the CDR3 is TGTGCCAGTAACGCCCCGGAGCGGGAGTTGGGAAATGAGCAGTTCTTC.

This clone has just one count. The V call is TRBV10-2, the J call TRBJ2-7; no definite D call. The germline V gene has CDR1 WSHSY and CDR2 SAAADI. CDR3 length equals 12 residues. Trimming removed 4 bases at V and 3 bases at J, with 7 bases between. The CDR3 here is CASSVGFYEQYF. The CDR3 bases are TGCGCCAGCAGTGTGGGCTTCTACGAGCAGTACTTC.

This chain links TRBV9 with TRBJ2-7; 9 positions match TRBD2. The germline gives CDR1 SGDLS, CDR2 YYNGEE. V dropped 0 bases and J dropped 4; count of bases not matched to a gene: 11. The CDR3 spans 17 residues. In DNA, the CDR3 is TGTGCCAGCAGCGTAGGGGACATAGCGGGAGCATCTTACGAGCAGTACTTC. This codes for CASSVGDIAGASYEQYF.

The chain is built from TRBV20-1 and TRBJ2-7, with D perhaps matching TRBD2 (6 bases). V dropped 8 bases and J dropped 3 bases, with 11 bases sitting between them. This CDR3 comprises 11 residues. Germline values: CDR1 DFQATT, CDR2 SNEGSKA (reference sequence). CDR3 in amino acids: CSLADVYEQYF. The CDR3 DNA sequence: TGCAGTTTAGCGGACGTCTACGAGCAGTACTTC.

The rearrangement uses TRBV7-9 and TRBJ2-7; D may correspond to TRBD1 or TRBD2 (5 bases each). Germline CDR1 and CDR2: SEHNR and FQNEAQ (reference sequence). CDR3 length: 13 residues. The V end was cut by 1 base, the J end by 6 bases, with 10 bases between. CDR3 in DNA: TGTGCCAGCAGCTTAGTTGAGGGGAGCGAGCAGTACTTC. Translation gives CASSLVEGSEQYF.

The V and J genes are TRBV5-6 and TRBJ1-1, with 10 positions matching TRBD1. CDR3 length equals 17 residues. The J segment lost 3 bases and the V segment lost 4 bases, leaving 12 bases of the junction unmatched. Germline V CDR1 and CDR2: SGHDT, YYEEEE. CDR3 nucleotide sequence: TGTGCCAGCAGCGCTGCTTCGACAGGGGGCTTGTACACTGAAGCTTTCTTT. Translation: CASSAASTGGLYTEAFF.

The genes are TRBV5-1 and TRBJ2-3; 11 bases fit TRBD2. Germline values: CDR1 SGHRS, CDR2 YFSETQ. V was clipped by 4 bases and J by 4 bases; unmatched bases: 8. The CDR3 runs to 16 residues. The CDR3 coding sequence is TGCGCCAGCAGCATCGGGACTAGCGGTCCCGCAGATACGCAGTATTTT. Its protein is CASSIGTSGPADTQYF.

The chain combines TRBV6-5 with TRBJ1-2, with D perhaps TRBD1 (5 bases). Germline CDR1 and CDR2: MNHEY and SVGAGI. With 5 bases removed from V and 2 bases from J, the gap between germline ends came to 9 bases. The CDR3 is 13 residues long. CDR3 DNA sequence: TGTGCCAGCAGTGCGGGACTAAACTATGGCTACACCTTC. It yields the protein CASSAGLNYGYTF.

The chain employs TRBV19 and TRBJ2-1; 10 positions match TRBD2. CDR3 length equals 19 residues. Germline values: CDR1 LNHDA, CDR2 SQIVND (reference sequence). V lost 9 bases, J lost 1 base, and 18 bases stayed unmatched. Here the CDR3 DNA reads TGTGCCAGCGTATTCGCGTCCAGCGGGAGGGCGGGTTCCTACAATGAGCAGTTCTTC. It specifies CASVFASSGRAGSYNEQFF.

The rearrangement links TRBV4-1 to TRBJ2-3; D is uncertain. Trimming took off 1 base at V and 0 bases at J, with 8 bases between the two ends. The germline gives CDR1 MGHRA, CDR2 YSYEKL. The CDR3 loop spans 15 amino acids. The CDR3 here is CASSQGAESTDTQYF. CDR3 coding DNA: TGCGCCAGCAGCCAAGGCGCTGAGAGCACAGATACGCAGTATTTT.

The J gene is TRBJ2-7, the V gene TRBV4-2; D might be TRBD2 (5 bases). Germline CDR1 reads LGHNA; CDR2 reads YNFKEQ. Trimming removed 1 base from V and 5 bases from J, with 18 bases in between. The CDR3 contains 16 residues. The CDR3 is CASSQGTGSMTNEQYF. In nucleotides, the CDR3 is TGTGCCAGCAGCCAAGGAACTGGCTCAATGACTAACGAGCAGTACTTC.

The gene calls are TRBV27 and TRBJ2-1; D tentatively fits TRBD1 or TRBD2 (6 bases each). V shed 4 bases and J shed 5 bases, with 15 bases lying between them. This CDR3 is 15 amino acids long. From germline, CDR1 is MNHEY and CDR2 SMNVEV (reference sequence). The CDR3 DNA reads TGTGCCAGCAGTTCGCGGGACACCACGGACAATGAGCAGTTCTTC. Translation gives CASSSRDTTDNEQFF.

The rearrangement joins TRBV5-4 to TRBJ1-2; a possible D gene is TRBD1 (5 bases). V lost 3 bases, J lost 5 bases, and 8 bases lay in between. CDR3 size: 12 residues. Germline CDR1 reads SGHNT; CDR2 reads YYREEE (reference sequence). CDR3 sequence: CASSSDSYGYTF. The CDR3 bases are TGTGCCAGCAGCTCCGACAGTTATGGCTACACCTTC.

The count of this clone is one. The V call is TRBV28, the J call TRBJ1-3; D is unclear. V was trimmed by 6 bases and J by 0 bases, leaving 18 bases between them. In germline, CDR1 is MDHEN, CDR2 SYDVKM. This CDR3 is built from 17 residues. Here the CDR3 reads CASSTNETPYSGNTIYF. The CDR3 nucleotides read TGTGCCAGCAGCACTAACGAAACACCGTACTCTGGAAACACCATATATTTT.

V usage is TRBV2 and J usage is TRBJ1-5; D remains ambiguous. With 3 bases removed from V and 1 base from J, the gap between germline ends came to 4 bases. The CDR3 consists of 13 residues. Germline CDR1 reads SNHLY; CDR2 reads FYNNEI. The CDR3 loop is CASSDRSNQPQHF. CDR3 DNA sequence: TGTGCCAGCAGTGACAGGAGCAATCAGCCCCAGCATTTT.

This clone was seen just once. The V gene is TRBV4-2, the J gene TRBJ2-3, with TRBD1 as a possible D gene (6 bases). CDR1 is LGHNA and CDR2 is YNFKEQ in the germline V gene. Between the trimmed V and J ends, which lost 0 bases and 0 bases, there was a span of 7 bases. The CDR3 is 15 amino acids. Here the CDR3 DNA reads TGTGCCAGCAGCCAAGAAACAGGGAGCACAGATACGCAGTATTTT. This encodes CASSQETGSTDTQYF.

This chain joins TRBV27 and TRBJ1-1, with no clear D. This CDR3 has 16 residues. Germline V gives CDR1 MNHEY, CDR2 SMNVEV (reference sequence). Trimming took 1 base from V and 0 from J, leaving 12 bases between them. The CDR3 DNA sequence: TGTGCCAGCAGTTTATTTCGGGGAGGCATGAACACTGAAGCTTTCTTT. Encoded protein: CASSLFRGGMNTEAFF.

The sample holds a few counts of this clone. The chain carries TRBV6-1 and TRBJ2-7, with D possibly TRBD2 on 6 matching bases. V was pared by 4 bases and J by 2 bases, with 12 bases between. The CDR3 spans 14 residues. Germline CDR1 and CDR2: MNHNS and SASEGT. The CDR3 DNA reads as TGTGCCAGCAGTGGAAGACTAGTAGCCTACGAGCAGTACTTC. As protein: CASSGRLVAYEQYF.